This is a list of T cell receptor beta chains from one sample in a study of blood T cell repertoires in COVID-19. Profiling relied on immunoSEQ multiplex PCR, and the TCRdb table lists in-frame clones only, not all of them. The sample holds 55,000 or so clones, 90% seen once. The sample was peripheral blood. Receptors originate from a man aged 35-49 years with acute or convalescent COVID-19. CDR3s include the opening cysteine and the closing phenylalanine or tryptophan. A D gene is named only where the DNA matches it firmly. Only some rows state a clone size, as once, few, many or a class for expanded clones.

v_call	clone_size	j_call	d_call	cdr3_length	cdr3_aa	cdr3_nt
TRBV19	once	TRBJ2-1	TRBD2	18	CASSIPYSGTSGSNEQFF	TGTGCCAGTAGTATACCCTACAGCGGGACTAGCGGGTCGAATGAGCAGTTCTTC
TRBV7-6	.	TRBJ1-1	TRBD1	17	CASSPKGTGGRDTEAFF	TGTGCCAGCAGCCCAAAAGGGACAGGGGGGAGGGACACTGAAGCTTTCTTT
TRBV18	once	TRBJ1-6	.	16	CASLGDSSSYNSPLHF	TGTGCCAGCTTAGGGGACTCAAGCTCCTATAATTCACCCCTCCACTTT
TRBV7-9	.	TRBJ1-3	TRBD1	13	CATGQASGNTIYF	TGTGCCACCGGACAGGCCTCTGGAAACACCATATATTTT
TRBV5-1	.	TRBJ2-2	.	14	CASRDSANTGELFF	TGCGCCAGCAGGGATAGCGCCAACACCGGGGAGCTGTTTTTT
TRBV9	.	TRBJ1-1	TRBD1	17	CASSVDGTGGRRTEAFF	TGTGCCAGCAGCGTAGATGGGACAGGGGGCCGGAGGACTGAAGCTTTCTTT
TRBV4-1	.	TRBJ1-1	TRBD1	15	CASSQVGTGRTEAFF	TGCGCCAGCAGCCAAGTTGGGACAGGTCGCACTGAAGCTTTCTTT
TRBV2	.	TRBJ1-4	.	12	CALGVEGEKLFF	TGTGCCCTGGGGGTGGAGGGGGAAAAACTGTTTTTT
TRBV5-1	.	TRBJ2-2	TRBD2	17	CASSWEGGTRPTGELFF	TGCGCCAGCAGCTGGGAAGGCGGGACTAGGCCTACCGGGGAGCTGTTTTTT
TRBV7-9	.	TRBJ2-3	TRBD2	15	CASSLAGAGTDTQYF	TGTGCCAGCTCACTAGCGGGAGCGGGCACAGATACGCAGTATTTT
TRBV30	medium-sized	TRBJ1-5	TRBD1	15	CAWKGATGGNQPQHF	TGTGCCTGGAAAGGGGCGACAGGGGGCAATCAGCCCCAGCATTTT
TRBV4-3	.	TRBJ2-1	TRBD2	16	CASSQVLAGGSYEQFF	TGCGCCAGCAGCCAAGTTCTAGCGGGAGGGAGCTATGAGCAGTTCTTC
TRBV10-3	.	TRBJ1-6	.	14	CAVGVGDLESPLHF	TGTGCCGTGGGGGTCGGGGACTTAGAATCACCCCTCCACTTT
TRBV5-1	few	TRBJ1-1	.	14	CASSRGGRSTEAFF	TGCGCCAGCAGCCGGGGGGGGCGCAGTACTGAAGCTTTCTTT
TRBV6-5	.	TRBJ1-2	.	14	CASTPGGRAYGYTF	TGTGCCAGCACTCCCGGGGGACGAGCTTATGGCTACACCTTC
TRBV29-1	.	TRBJ2-3	TRBD2	13	CSVRTSAIDTQYF	TGCAGCGTTCGGACTAGCGCTATAGATACGCAGTATTTT
TRBV2	.	TRBJ1-5	TRBD1	13	CASRFTGQGVFHF	TGTGCCAGCAGGTTTACCGGACAGGGGGTGTTTCATTTT
TRBV6-5	.	TRBJ1-4	.	13	CATQQGADEKLFF	TGTGCCACGCAACAGGGAGCCGATGAAAAACTGTTTTTT
TRBV18	.	TRBJ2-5	TRBD2	15	CASSPILAGQETQYF	TGTGCCAGCTCACCAATACTAGCGGGGCAAGAGACCCAGTACTTC
TRBV10-1	.	TRBJ2-1	TRBD2	13	CARPSGRHHEQFF	TGCGCCAGACCCAGCGGGAGACACCATGAGCAGTTCTTC
TRBV18	.	TRBJ1-1	.	15	CASSPPTGNIAEAFF	TGTGCCAGCTCACCACCGACGGGAAATATCGCTGAAGCTTTCTTT
TRBV30	.	TRBJ2-1	TRBD2	18	CAWNAGTSGRSSYNEQFF	TGTGCCTGGAACGCCGGGACTAGCGGGAGGTCCTCCTACAATGAGCAGTTCTTC
TRBV28	.	TRBJ1-2	.	14	CASTPRVGVYGYTF	TGTGCCAGCACCCCCAGGGTCGGTGTCTATGGCTACACCTTC
TRBV15	once	TRBJ1-1	.	14	CATSREADHTEAFF	TGTGCCACCAGTCGCGAGGCGGATCACACTGAAGCTTTCTTT
TRBV5-1	.	TRBJ1-2	.	14	CASSWGDGYYGYTF	TGCGCCAGCAGCTGGGGGGACGGTTACTATGGCTACACCTTC
TRBV7-8	.	TRBJ1-1	.	14	CASRVQAGNTEAFF	TGTGCCAGCAGAGTCCAGGCGGGGAACACTGAAGCTTTCTTT
TRBV19	.	TRBJ2-6	.	18	CASSHRRGGVTGANVLTF	TGTGCCAGTAGCCACCGAAGGGGCGGGGTCACTGGGGCCAACGTCCTGACTTTC
TRBV29-1	.	TRBJ2-2	TRBD1	16	CSVSPAGTGRSGELFF	TGCAGCGTTTCCCCGGCCGGGACAGGTCGATCCGGGGAGCTGTTTTTT
TRBV4-1	.	TRBJ2-7	TRBD2	18	CASSLRAGGPSFGNEQYF	TGCGCCAGCAGCCTCCGAGCGGGAGGGCCCTCGTTTGGTAACGAGCAGTACTTC
TRBV5-4	.	TRBJ1-6	.	13	CASSLVESSPLHF	TGTGCCAGCAGCTTGGTGGAGTCCTCACCCCTCCACTTT
TRBV19	.	TRBJ1-1	.	15	CASTDTPAVNTEAFF	TGTGCCAGTACCGACACTCCCGCTGTGAACACTGAAGCTTTCTTT
TRBV7-9	.	TRBJ2-7	.	13	CASSLVGGYEQYF	TGTGCCAGCAGCTTAGTCGGGGGCTACGAGCAGTACTTC
TRBV9	.	TRBJ2-1	.	19	CASSVVQDSRDGHYNEQFF	TGTGCCAGCAGCGTAGTCCAGGACAGCCGGGACGGTCACTACAATGAGCAGTTCTTC
TRBV28	.	TRBJ1-3	TRBD1	16	CASSFRAGQGRNTIYF	TGTGCCAGCAGTTTCCGCGCCGGACAGGGGAGAAACACCATATATTTT
TRBV28	once	TRBJ1-4	TRBD1	19	CASSKHFFYRDREGEKLFF	TGTGCCAGCAGCAAACATTTTTTTTACCGGGACAGGGAAGGTGAAAAACTGTTTTTT
TRBV27	.	TRBJ2-5	.	14	CASRTDSLQETQYF	TGTGCCAGCAGAACGGACAGCCTGCAAGAGACCCAGTACTTC
TRBV29-1	.	TRBJ2-7	TRBD2	15	CSVRGRLAGGGEQYF	TGCAGCGTTCGAGGCAGACTAGCGGGAGGAGGTGAGCAGTACTTC
TRBV19	.	TRBJ2-5	TRBD1	17	CASSPPPGRGLQETQYF	TGTGCCAGTAGTCCTCCCCCCGGCAGGGGGCTTCAAGAGACCCAGTACTTC
TRBV3-1/TRBV3-2	.	TRBJ2-5	TRBD2	14	CATRTSGSKETQYF	TGTGCCACCAGGACTAGCGGGAGTAAGGAGACCCAGTACTTC
TRBV11-2	.	TRBJ1-1	.	16	CASSSLDLIMNTEAFF	TGTGCCAGCAGCTCACTAGACCTAATCATGAACACTGAAGCTTTCTTT
TRBV5-8	.	TRBJ2-1	TRBD2	17	CASSKGLAGGLAYEQFF	TGTGCCAGCAGCAAAGGACTAGCGGGAGGACTCGCGTATGAGCAGTTCTTC
TRBV19	.	TRBJ2-1	.	15	CASSTPGSSYNEQFF	TGTGCCAGTAGTACCCCCGGGAGCTCCTACAATGAGCAGTTCTTC
TRBV30	.	TRBJ1-4	.	12	CALQGRNEKLFF	TGTGCCTTACAGGGAAGGAATGAAAAACTGTTTTTT
TRBV12-3/TRBV12-4	few	TRBJ1-2	TRBD1	12	CASSPRQGGYTF	TGTGCCAGCAGTCCTCGACAGGGCGGCTACACCTTC
TRBV6-5	.	TRBJ1-3	.	13	CASSYSEGNTIYF	TGTGCCAGCAGTTACTCGGAGGGAAACACCATATATTTT
TRBV5-4	few	TRBJ2-7	TRBD1	15	CASTRTGGGPNEQYF	TGTGCCAGCACCAGGACAGGGGGTGGCCCGAACGAGCAGTACTTC
TRBV10-1	.	TRBJ1-1	.	15	CASSESGTLSTEAFF	TGCGCCAGCAGTGAGTCCGGGACACTGAGCACTGAAGCTTTCTTT
TRBV6-2/TRBV6-3	.	TRBJ1-5	.	18	CASSSPTGTRINNQPQHF	TGTGCCAGCAGTTCCCCGACAGGAACGAGGATCAACAATCAGCCCCAGCATTTT
TRBV19	.	TRBJ2-1	TRBD2	14	CASSILAENNEQFF	TGTGCCAGTAGTATACTAGCGGAGAACAATGAGCAGTTCTTC
TRBV11-2	.	TRBJ1-3	.	16	CASSLDGGSYGNTIYF	TGTGCCAGCAGCTTAGATGGGGGCAGCTACGGCAACACCATATATTTT
TRBV24-1	.	TRBJ1-2	.	15	CATSDLGSTYYGYTF	TGTGCCACCAGTGATTTAGGGAGCACCTACTATGGCTACACCTTC
TRBV7-3	.	TRBJ2-5	.	15	CASSLRGTFQETQYF	TGTGCCAGCAGCTTAAGGGGGACTTTCCAAGAGACCCAGTACTTC
TRBV24-1	.	TRBJ2-1	.	14	CATSDLQRYDEQFF	TGTGCCACCAGTGATTTGCAACGGTATGATGAGCAGTTCTTC
TRBV5-1	.	TRBJ2-2	TRBD2	16	CASRLRTSGNTGELFF	TGCGCCAGCAGACTACGGACTAGCGGCAACACCGGGGAGCTGTTTTTT
TRBV7-2	.	TRBJ1-1	TRBD1	14	CASSLTRQGVEAFF	TGTGCCAGCAGCTTAACCAGACAGGGGGTTGAAGCTTTCTTT
TRBV19	.	TRBJ1-5	TRBD1	14	CASLGQGENQPQHF	TGTGCCAGCCTGGGACAGGGTGAGAATCAGCCCCAGCATTTT
TRBV11-2	.	TRBJ2-1	TRBD1	16	CASSSYRQGRRNEQFF	TGTGCCAGCAGCTCATATCGACAGGGGAGGCGCAATGAGCAGTTCTTC
TRBV11-2	.	TRBJ2-5	.	15	CASSPSRRGQETQYF	TGTGCCAGCAGCCCCAGCCGCAGGGGCCAAGAGACCCAGTACTTC
TRBV7-2	.	TRBJ2-6	.	15	CAVQGIVDGANVLTF	TGTGCCGTACAGGGTATCGTAGATGGGGCCAACGTCCTGACTTTC
TRBV7-2	.	TRBJ2-7	TRBD2	14	CASSLRGREDEQYF	TGTGCCAGCAGCTTACGCGGGAGGGAGGACGAGCAGTACTTC